The entry below describes one T cell receptor (beta chain). Trimming at V came to 2 bases and at J to 5 bases, leaving 6 bases not matched to a gene. The CDR3 covers 15 residues. CDR1 and CDR2 from the germline V gene are MNHEY and SMNVEV (reference sequence). The sample belongs to a study of early stage breast cancer tumors. Some clones are missing from TCRdb's copy, which holds only in-frame ones; the method was immunoSEQ multiplex PCR. This table holds approximately 50,000 clones, approximately 80% found once. The receptor comes from a person aged 25 to 45 with breast cancer. Sequenced material: blood. This chain joins TRBV27 and TRBJ2-7, with TRBD2 matching over 10 bases. The CDR3 region is CASSLVRTSGNEQYF. The CDR3 coding sequence is TGTGCCAGCAGTTTAGTAAGGACTAGCGGTAACGAGCAGTACTTC.